This TCR beta chain was documented in a study of T-cell reconstitution after alpha-beta-depleted transplantation in children. The CDR3 length is 17 residues. V shed 5 bases and J shed 4 bases, with 20 bases lying between them. The library targeted TCRbeta and was prepared with unique molecular identifiers. TCRdb processed the PCR reads anew with MiXCR; each CDR3 protein has one entry. The sample yields about 420,000 distinct CDR3 sequences, roughly a tenth seen once. The rearrangement joins TRBV12-3 or TRBV12-4 to TRBJ2-2; D might be TRBD2 (5 bases). The sequence was obtained from a human donor who donated a stem cell graft to a child with acute myeloid leukemia. Sequencing was performed on PBMCs from the stem cell graft donor, taken from the stem cell graft. The CDR3 is CASSPRLAWAGTGELFF. CDR3 sequence (DNA): TGTGCCAGCAGTCCCAGACTGGCGTGGGCGGGCACCGGGGAGCTGTTTTTT.